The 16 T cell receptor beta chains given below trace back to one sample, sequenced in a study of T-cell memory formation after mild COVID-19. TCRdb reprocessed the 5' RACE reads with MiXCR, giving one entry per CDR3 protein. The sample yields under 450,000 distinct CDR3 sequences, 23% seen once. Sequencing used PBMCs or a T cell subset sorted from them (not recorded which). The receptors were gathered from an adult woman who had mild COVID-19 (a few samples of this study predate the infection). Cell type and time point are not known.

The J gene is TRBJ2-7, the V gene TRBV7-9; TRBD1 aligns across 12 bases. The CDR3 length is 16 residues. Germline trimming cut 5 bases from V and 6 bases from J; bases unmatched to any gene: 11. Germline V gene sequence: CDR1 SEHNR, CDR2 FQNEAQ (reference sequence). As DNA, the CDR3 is TGTGCCAGCAGCCCAGCCGGGACAGGGGGCCGCGGCGAGCAGTACTTC. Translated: CASSPAGTGGRGEQYF.

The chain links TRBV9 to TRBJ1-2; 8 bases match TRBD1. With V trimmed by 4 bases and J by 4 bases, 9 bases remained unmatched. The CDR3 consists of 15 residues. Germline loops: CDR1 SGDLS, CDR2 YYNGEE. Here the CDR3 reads CASSLQTGAIYGYTF. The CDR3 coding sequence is TGTGCCAGCAGCTTACAGACAGGGGCGATCTATGGCTACACCTTC. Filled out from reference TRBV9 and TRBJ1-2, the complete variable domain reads DSGVTQTPKHLITATGQRVTLRCSPRSGDLSVYWYQQSLDQGLQFLIQYYNGEERAKGNILERFSAQQFPDLHSELNLSSLELGDSALYFCASSLQTGAIYGYTFGSGTRLTVV.

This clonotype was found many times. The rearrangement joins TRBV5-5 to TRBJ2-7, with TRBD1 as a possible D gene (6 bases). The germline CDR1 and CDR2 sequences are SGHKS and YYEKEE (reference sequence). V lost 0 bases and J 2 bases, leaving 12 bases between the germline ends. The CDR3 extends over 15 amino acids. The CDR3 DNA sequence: TGTGCCAGCAGCTTGGGAGGGGGTTTTACCTACGAGCAGTACTTC. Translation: CASSLGGGFTYEQYF.

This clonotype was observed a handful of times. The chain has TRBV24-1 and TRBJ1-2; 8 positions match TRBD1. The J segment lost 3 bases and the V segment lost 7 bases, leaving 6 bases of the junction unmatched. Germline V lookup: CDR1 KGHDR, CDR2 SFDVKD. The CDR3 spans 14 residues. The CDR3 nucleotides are TGTGCCACCAGCAAAGGACAGGGACACTATGGCTACACCTTC. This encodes CATSKGQGHYGYTF.

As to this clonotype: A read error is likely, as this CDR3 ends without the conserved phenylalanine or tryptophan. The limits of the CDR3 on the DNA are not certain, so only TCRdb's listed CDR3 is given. The CDR3 sequence: CASSLGTGGVGV. This chain links TRBV5-5 with TRBJ2-1; the listed D gene, TRBD1, was not tested against the DNA. The CDR3 extends over 12 residues, inclusive of both ends. Germline CDR1 reads SGHKS; CDR2 reads YYEKEE (reference sequence).

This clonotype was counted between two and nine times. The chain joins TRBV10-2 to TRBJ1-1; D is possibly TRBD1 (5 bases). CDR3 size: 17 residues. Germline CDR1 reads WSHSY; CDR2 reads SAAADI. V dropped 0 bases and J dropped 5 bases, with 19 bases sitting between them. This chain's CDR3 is CASSESRVSGWKTEAFF. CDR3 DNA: TGCGCCAGCAGTGAGTCCAGGGTTTCAGGGTGGAAAACTGAAGCTTTCTTT.

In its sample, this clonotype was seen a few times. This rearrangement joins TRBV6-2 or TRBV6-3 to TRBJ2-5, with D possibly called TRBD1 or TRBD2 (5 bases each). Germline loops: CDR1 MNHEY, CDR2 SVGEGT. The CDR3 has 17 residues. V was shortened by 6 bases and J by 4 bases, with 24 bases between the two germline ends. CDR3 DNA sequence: TGTGCCAGCAGCTACGTCCGGGACCGAGGCCCTCGAGAGACCCAGTACTTC. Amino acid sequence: CASSYVRDRGPRETQYF.

The CDR3 protein is CASTQRTSGEGEQFF. The CDR3 DNA follows: TGTGCCAGCACCCAGAGGACTAGCGGGGAGGGTGAGCAGTTCTTC. This sequence joins TRBV12-3 or TRBV12-4 and TRBJ2-1; 12 bases align to TRBD2. There are 15 residues in the CDR3. Trimming removed 7 bases from V and 9 bases from J; junction bases left unmatched: 10.

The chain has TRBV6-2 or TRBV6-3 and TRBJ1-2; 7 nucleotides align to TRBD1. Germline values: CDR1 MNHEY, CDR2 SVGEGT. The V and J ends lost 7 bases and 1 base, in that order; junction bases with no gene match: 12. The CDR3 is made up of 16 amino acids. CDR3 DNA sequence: TGTGCCAGCACCCGTCTTGGGACAGATGATAACTATGGCTACACCTTC. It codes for CASTRLGTDDNYGYTF.

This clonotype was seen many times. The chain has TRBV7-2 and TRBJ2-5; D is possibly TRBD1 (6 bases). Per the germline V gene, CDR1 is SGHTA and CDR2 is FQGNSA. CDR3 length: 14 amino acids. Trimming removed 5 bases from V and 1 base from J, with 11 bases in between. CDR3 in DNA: TGTGCCAGCAGCCTGGACAGTGCCCAAGAGACCCAGTACTTC. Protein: CASSLDSAQETQYF.

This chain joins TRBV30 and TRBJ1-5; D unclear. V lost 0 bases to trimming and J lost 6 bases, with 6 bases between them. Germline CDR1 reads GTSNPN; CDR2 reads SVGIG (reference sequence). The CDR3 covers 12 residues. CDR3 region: CAWSVGGQPQHF. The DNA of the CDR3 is TGTGCCTGGAGTGTAGGAGGTCAGCCCCAGCATTTT.

The chain's CDR3 is CASSQVSGTYLAEQYF. The CDR3 DNA is TGTGCCAGCAGCCAGGTCTCCGGCACCTACCTAGCCGAGCAGTACTTC. The V gene is TRBV4-2, the J gene TRBJ2-7, with D tentatively TRBD2 (5 bases). Germline V CDR1 and CDR2: LGHNA, YNFKEQ. The CDR3 runs to 16 residues. V lost 3 bases and J lost 6, with 21 bases in between.

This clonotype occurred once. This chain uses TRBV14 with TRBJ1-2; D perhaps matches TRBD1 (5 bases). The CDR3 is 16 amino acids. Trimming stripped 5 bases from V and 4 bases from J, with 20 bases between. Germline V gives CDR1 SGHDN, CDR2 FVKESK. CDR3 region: CASSSDEEGYGYGYTF. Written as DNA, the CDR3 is TGTGCCAGCAGCTCTGATGAGGAGGGGTACGGCTATGGCTACACCTTC.

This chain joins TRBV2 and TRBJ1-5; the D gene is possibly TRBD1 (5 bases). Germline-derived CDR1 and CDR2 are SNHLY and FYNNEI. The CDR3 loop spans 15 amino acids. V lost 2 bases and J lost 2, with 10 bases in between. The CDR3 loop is CASSESFRGNQPQHF. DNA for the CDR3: TGTGCCAGCAGTGAATCGTTCAGGGGCAATCAGCCCCAGCATTTT. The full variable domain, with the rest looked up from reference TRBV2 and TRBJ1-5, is EPEVTQTPSHQVTQMGQEVILRCVPISNHLYFYWYRQILGQKVEFLVSFYNNEISEKSEIFDDQFSVERPDGSNFTLKIRSTKLEDSAMYFCASSESFRGNQPQHFGDGTRLSIL.

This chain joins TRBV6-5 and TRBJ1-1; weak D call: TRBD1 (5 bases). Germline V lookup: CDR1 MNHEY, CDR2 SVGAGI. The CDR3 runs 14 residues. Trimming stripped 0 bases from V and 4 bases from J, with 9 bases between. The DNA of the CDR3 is TGTGCCAGCAGTTACTCGCGGGGGGTCACTGAAGCTTTCTTT. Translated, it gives CASSYSRGVTEAFF.

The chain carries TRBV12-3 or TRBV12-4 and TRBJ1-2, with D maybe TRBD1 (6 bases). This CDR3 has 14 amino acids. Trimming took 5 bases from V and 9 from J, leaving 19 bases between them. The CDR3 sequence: CASSPQGGFRSYTF. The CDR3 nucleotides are TGTGCCAGCAGTCCTCAAGGGGGGTTTCGAAGCTACACCTTC.